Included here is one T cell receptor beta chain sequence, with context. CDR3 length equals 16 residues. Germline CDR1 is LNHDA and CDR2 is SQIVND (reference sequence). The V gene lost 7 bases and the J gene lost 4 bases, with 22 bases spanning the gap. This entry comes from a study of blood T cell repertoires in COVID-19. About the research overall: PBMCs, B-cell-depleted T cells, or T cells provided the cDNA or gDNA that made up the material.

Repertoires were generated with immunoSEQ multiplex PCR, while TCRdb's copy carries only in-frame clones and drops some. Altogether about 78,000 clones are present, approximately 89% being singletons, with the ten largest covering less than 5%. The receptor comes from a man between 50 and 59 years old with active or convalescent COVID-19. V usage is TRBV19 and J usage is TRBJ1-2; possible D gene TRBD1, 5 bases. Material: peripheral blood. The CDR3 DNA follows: TGTGCCAGTACCCCAAGATGGGGGGATAGTATCTATGGCTACACCTTC. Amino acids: CASTPRWGDSIYGYTF.